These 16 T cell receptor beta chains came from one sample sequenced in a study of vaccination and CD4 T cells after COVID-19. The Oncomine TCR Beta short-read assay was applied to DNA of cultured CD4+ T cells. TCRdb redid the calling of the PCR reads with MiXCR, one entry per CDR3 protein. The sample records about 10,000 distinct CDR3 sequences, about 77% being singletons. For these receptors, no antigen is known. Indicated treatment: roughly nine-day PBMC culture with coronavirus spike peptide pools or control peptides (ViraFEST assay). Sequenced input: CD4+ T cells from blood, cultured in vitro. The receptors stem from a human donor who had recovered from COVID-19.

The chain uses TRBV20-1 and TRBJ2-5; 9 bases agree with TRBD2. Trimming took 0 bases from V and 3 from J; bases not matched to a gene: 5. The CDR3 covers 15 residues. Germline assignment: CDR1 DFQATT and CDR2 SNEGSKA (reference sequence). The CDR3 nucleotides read TGCAGTGCTAGAGACCTCAGACTAGCGGAAGAGACCCAGTACTTC. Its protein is CSARDLRLAEETQYF.

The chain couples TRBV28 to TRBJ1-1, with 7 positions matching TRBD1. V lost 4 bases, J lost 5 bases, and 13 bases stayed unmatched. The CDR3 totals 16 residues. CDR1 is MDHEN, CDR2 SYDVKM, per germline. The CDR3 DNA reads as TGTGCCAGCAGTTCATGGGGAGGGGGACAGCTTACTGAAGCTTTCTTT. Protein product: CASSSWGGGQLTEAFF.

Here the CDR3 reads CATLLITCGYTF. For the CDR3, the DNA is TGTGCCACCCTTCTAATAACTTGTGGCTACACCTTC. This chain connects TRBV24-1 to TRBJ1-2; D gene ambiguous. Trimming pared 9 bases from V and 7 bases from J, leaving 14 bases between. This CDR3 is 12 amino acids long. CDR1 is KGHDR, CDR2 SFDVKD, per germline.

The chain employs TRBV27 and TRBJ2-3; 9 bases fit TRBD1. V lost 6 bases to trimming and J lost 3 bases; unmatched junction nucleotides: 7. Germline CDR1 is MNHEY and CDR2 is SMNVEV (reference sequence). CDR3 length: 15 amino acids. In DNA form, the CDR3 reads TGTGCCAGCAGGTGGGGACAGGGAGGGACAGATACGCAGTATTTT. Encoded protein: CASRWGQGGTDTQYF.

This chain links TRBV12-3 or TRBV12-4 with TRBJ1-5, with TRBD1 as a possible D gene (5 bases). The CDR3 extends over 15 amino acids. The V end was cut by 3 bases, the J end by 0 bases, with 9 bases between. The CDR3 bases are TGTGCCAGCAGTTTTGGGGGTGATAGCAATCAGCCCCAGCATTTT. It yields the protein CASSFGGDSNQPQHF.

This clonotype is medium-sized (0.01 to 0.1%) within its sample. CDR3 sequence (DNA): TGTGCCAGCAGTTCCTCTGTGAACACCGGGGAGCTGTTTTTT. Amino acid sequence: CASSSSVNTGELFF. The genes are TRBV7-6 and TRBJ2-2, with D hard to call. Germline V gives CDR1 SGHVS, CDR2 FNYEAQ. The V gene lost 6 bases and the J gene lost 1 base, with 9 bases spanning the gap. The CDR3 spans 14 residues.

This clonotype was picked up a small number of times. CDR3 nucleotides: TGTGCCAGCTCTCCCGAGGGGGGAATGAACACTGAAGCTTTCTTT. This encodes CASSPEGGMNTEAFF. V is TRBV18 and J is TRBJ1-1, with a possible D match to TRBD1 (6 bases). This CDR3 region has 15 residues. Germline CDR1 reads KGHSH; CDR2 reads LQKENI. V was shortened by 6 bases and J by 0 bases, with 14 bases between the two germline ends.

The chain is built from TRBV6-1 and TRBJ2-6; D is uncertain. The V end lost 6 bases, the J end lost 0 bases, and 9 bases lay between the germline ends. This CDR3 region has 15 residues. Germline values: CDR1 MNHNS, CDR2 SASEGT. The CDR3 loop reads CASRLGPSGANVLTF. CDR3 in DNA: TGTGCCAGCAGACTCGGGCCCTCTGGGGCCAACGTCCTGACTTTC.

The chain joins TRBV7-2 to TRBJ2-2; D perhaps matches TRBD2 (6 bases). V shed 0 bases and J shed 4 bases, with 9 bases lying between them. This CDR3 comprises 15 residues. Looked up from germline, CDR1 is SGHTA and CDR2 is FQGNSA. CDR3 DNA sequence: TGTGCCAGCAGCTTAGCGGGAGCGGGCACCGGGGAGCTGTTTTTT. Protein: CASSLAGAGTGELFF.

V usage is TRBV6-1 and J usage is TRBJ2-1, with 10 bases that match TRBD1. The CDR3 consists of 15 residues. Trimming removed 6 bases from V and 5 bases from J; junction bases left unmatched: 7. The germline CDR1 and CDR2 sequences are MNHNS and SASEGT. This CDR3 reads CASSRGTGAHNEQFF. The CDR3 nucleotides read TGTGCCAGCAGCCGCGGGACAGGGGCCCACAATGAGCAGTTCTTC.

This chain's CDR3 is CASSLQLVNTGELFF. Here the CDR3 DNA reads TGTGCCAGCAGCTTACAACTAGTCAACACCGGGGAGCTGTTTTTT. The rearrangement uses TRBV7-2 and TRBJ2-2; perhaps TRBD2 as D (5 bases). The CDR3 runs to 15 residues. The V and J ends lost 2 bases and 2 bases respectively, with 9 bases between them. The V gene's germline CDR1 is SGHTA and CDR2 FQGNSA.

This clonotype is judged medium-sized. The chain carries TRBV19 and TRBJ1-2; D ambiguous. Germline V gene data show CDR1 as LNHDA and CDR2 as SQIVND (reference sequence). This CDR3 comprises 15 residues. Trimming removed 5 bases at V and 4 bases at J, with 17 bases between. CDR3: CASSATHALSYGYTF. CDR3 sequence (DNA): TGTGCCAGTAGTGCTACCCACGCGTTGAGCTATGGCTACACCTTC.

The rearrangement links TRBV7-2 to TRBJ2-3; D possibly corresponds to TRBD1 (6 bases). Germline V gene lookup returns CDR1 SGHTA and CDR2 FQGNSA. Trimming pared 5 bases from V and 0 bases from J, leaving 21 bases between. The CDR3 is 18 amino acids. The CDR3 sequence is CASSEPILGTPSTDTQYF. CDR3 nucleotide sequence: TGTGCCAGCAGCGAACCGATTCTCGGGACACCTAGCACAGATACGCAGTATTTT.

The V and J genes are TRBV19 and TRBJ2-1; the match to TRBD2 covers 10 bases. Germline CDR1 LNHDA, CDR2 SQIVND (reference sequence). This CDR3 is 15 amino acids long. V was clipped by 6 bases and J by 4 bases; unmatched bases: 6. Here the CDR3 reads CASSPSGSQYNEQFF. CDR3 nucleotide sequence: TGTGCCAGTAGCCCTAGCGGGAGCCAATACAATGAGCAGTTCTTC.

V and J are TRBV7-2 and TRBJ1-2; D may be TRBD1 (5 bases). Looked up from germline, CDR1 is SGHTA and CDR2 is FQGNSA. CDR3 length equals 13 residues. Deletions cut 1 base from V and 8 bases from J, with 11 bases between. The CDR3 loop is CASSLGGAGGYTF. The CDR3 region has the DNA TGTGCCAGCAGCTTAGGAGGGGCGGGGGGCTACACCTTC.

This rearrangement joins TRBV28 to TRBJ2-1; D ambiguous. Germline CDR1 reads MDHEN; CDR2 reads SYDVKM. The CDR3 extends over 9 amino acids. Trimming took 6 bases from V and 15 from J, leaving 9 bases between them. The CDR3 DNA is TGTGCCAGCAGCTCACCGCGGTTCTTC. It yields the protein CASSSPRFF. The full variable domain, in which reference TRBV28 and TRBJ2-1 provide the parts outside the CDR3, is DVKVTQSSRYLVKRTGEKVFLECVQDMDHENMFWYRQDPGLGLRLIYFSYDVKMKEKGDIPEGYSVSREKKERFSLILESASTNQTSMYLCASSSPRFFGPGTRLTVL.